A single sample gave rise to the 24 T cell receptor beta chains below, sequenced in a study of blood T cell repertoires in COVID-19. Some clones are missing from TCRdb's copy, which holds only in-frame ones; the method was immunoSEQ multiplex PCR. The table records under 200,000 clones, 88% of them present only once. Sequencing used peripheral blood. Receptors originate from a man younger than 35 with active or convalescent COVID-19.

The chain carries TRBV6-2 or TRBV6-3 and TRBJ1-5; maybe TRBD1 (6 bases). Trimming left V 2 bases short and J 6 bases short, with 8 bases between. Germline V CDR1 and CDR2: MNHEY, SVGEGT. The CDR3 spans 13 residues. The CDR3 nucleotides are TGTGCCAGCAGTTACCCAGGGGCTCAGCCCCAGCATTTT. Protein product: CASSYPGAQPQHF.

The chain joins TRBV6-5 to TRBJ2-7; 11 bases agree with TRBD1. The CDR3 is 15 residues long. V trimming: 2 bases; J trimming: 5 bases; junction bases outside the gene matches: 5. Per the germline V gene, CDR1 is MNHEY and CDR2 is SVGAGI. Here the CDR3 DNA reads TGTGCCAGCAGTTACCGGAGGACAGGGGGCAACGAGCAGTACTTC. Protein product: CASSYRRTGGNEQYF.

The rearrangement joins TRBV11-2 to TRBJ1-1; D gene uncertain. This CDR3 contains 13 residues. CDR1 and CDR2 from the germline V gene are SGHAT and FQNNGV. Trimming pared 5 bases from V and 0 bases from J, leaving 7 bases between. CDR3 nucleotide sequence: TGTGCCAGCAGCCCACAGTTGAACACTGAAGCTTTCTTT. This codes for CASSPQLNTEAFF.

The CDR3 loop reads CASSLRVMGDANTEAFF. The CDR3 DNA is TGCGCCAGCAGCTTGCGGGTGATGGGAGATGCGAACACTGAAGCTTTCTTT. The genes are TRBV5-1 and TRBJ1-1; no definite D call. V was cut by 1 base and J by 1 base, with 17 bases left in between. Germline V gives CDR1 SGHRS, CDR2 YFSETQ. The length of the CDR3 is 17 residues.

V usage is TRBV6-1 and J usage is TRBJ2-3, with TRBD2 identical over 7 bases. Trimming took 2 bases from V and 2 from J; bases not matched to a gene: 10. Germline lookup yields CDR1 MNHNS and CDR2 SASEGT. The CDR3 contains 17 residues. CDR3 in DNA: TGTGCCAGCAGTGAAACCTGGGCGAGCGGGGACACAGATACGCAGTATTTT. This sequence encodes CASSETWASGDTDTQYF.

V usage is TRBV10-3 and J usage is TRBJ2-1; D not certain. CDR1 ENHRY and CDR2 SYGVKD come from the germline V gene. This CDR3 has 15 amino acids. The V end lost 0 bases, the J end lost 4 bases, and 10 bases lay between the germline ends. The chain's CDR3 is CAISESMSLYNEQFF. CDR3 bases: TGTGCCATCAGTGAGTCAATGAGCCTGTACAATGAGCAGTTCTTC.

CDR3 amino acids: CASSLTQGFNEQYF. CDR3 coding DNA: TGTGCCAGCAGCTTAACACAGGGGTTCAACGAGCAGTACTTC. The V and J genes are TRBV13 and TRBJ2-7, with 7 bases identical to TRBD1. Trimming took 2 bases from V and 5 from J; bases not matched to a gene: 6. CDR3 length equals 14 residues. Per the germline V gene, CDR1 is PRHDT and CDR2 is FYEKMQ (reference sequence).

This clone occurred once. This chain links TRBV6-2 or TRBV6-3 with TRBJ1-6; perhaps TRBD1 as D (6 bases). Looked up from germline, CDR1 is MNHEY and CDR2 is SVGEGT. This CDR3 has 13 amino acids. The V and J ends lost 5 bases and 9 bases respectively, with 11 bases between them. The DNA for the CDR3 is TGTGCCAGCAGTACCGGACAGTCTTCACCCCTCCACTTT. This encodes CASSTGQSSPLHF.

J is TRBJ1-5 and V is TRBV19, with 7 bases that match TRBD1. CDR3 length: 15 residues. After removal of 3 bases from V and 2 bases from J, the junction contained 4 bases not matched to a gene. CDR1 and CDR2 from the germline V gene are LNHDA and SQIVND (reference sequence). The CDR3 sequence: CASSMNRGGNQPQHF. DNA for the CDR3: TGTGCCAGTAGTATGAACAGGGGCGGCAATCAGCCCCAGCATTTT.

This chain's CDR3 is CASSLGDIGFSEKLFF. In DNA form, the CDR3 reads TGTGCCAGCAGCTTAGGGGACATTGGGTTTAGTGAAAAACTGTTTTTT. The rearrangement joins TRBV7-9 to TRBJ1-4, with D maybe TRBD1 (6 bases). The CDR3 runs to 16 residues. V lost 1 base, J lost 7 bases, and 16 bases lay in between. Germline CDR1 reads SEHNR; CDR2 reads FQNEAQ (reference sequence).

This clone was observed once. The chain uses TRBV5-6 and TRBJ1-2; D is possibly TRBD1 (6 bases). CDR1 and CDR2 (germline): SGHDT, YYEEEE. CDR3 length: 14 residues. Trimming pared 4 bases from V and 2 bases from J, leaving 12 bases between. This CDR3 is CASSPGQRNYGYTF. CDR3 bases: TGTGCCAGCAGCCCCGGACAGCGCAACTATGGCTACACCTTC.

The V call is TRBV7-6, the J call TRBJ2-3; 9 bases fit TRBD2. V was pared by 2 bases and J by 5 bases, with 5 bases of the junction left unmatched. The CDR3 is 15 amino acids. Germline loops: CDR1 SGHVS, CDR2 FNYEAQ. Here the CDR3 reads CASSLRRGGLDTQYF. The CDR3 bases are TGTGCCAGCAGCTTAAGGCGGGGGGGCCTAGATACGCAGTATTTT.

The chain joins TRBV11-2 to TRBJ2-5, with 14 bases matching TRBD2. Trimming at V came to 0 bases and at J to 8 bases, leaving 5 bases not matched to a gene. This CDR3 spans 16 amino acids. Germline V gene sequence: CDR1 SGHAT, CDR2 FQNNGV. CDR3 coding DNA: TGTGCCAGCAGCTTAGACGTGACTAGCGGGGGGGGTACCCAGTACTTC. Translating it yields CASSLDVTSGGGTQYF.

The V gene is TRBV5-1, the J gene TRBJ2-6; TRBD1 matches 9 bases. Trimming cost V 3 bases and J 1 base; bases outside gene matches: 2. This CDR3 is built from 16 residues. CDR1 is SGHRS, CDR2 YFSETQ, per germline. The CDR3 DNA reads TGCGCCAGCAGCTCACAGGGGGCTTCTGGGGCCAACGTCCTGACTTTC. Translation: CASSSQGASGANVLTF. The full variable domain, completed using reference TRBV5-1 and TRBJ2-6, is KAGVTQTPRYLIKTRGQQVTLSCSPISGHRSVSWYQQTPGQGLQFLFEYFSETQRNKGNFPGRFSGRQFSNSRSEMNVSTLELGDSALYLCASSSQGASGANVLTFGAGSRLTVL.

The CDR3 DNA sequence: TGTGCCAGCAGCTCACCCATGGCGGTTGGTAGGCATGAGCAGTTCTTC. This gives the protein CASSSPMAVGRHEQFF. This chain uses TRBV7-2 with TRBJ2-1; D call uncertain. CDR1 is SGHTA and CDR2 is FQGNSA in the germline V gene. Deletions cut 4 bases from V and 8 bases from J, with 21 bases between. The CDR3 is 16 amino acids.

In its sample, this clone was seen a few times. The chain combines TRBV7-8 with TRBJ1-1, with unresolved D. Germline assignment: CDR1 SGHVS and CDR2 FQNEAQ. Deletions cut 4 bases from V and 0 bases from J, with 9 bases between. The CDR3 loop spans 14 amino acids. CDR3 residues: CASSSGLMNTEAFF. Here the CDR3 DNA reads TGTGCCAGCAGCTCAGGACTTATGAACACTGAAGCTTTCTTT.

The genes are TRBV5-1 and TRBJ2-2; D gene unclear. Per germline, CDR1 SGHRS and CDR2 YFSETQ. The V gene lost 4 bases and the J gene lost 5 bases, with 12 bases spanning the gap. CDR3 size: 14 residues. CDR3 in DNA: TGCGCCAGCAGCCAAAGAGTCCAAACCGGGGAGCTGTTTTTT. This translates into CASSQRVQTGELFF.

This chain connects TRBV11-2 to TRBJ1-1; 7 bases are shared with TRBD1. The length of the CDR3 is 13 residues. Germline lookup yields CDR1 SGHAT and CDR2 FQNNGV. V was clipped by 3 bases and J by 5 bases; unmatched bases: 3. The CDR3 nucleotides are TGTGCCAGCAGCTTGACGACAGGGACTGAAGCTTTCTTT. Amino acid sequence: CASSLTTGTEAFF.

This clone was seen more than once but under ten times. CDR3 bases: TGTGCCAGCAGCTTGGCGACACTGTCCTACGAGCAGTACTTC. It encodes CASSLATLSYEQYF. The chain employs TRBV5-4 and TRBJ2-7; no reliable D call. With 0 bases removed from V and 1 base from J, the gap between germline ends came to 8 bases. This CDR3 is 14 amino acids long. CDR1 is SGHNT, CDR2 YYREEE, per germline (reference sequence).

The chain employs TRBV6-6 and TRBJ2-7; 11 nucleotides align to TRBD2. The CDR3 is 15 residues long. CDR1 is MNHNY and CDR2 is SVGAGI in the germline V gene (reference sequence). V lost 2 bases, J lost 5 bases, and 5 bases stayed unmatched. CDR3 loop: CASSYRLAGLNEQYF. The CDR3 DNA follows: TGTGCCAGCAGTTACCGACTAGCGGGACTCAACGAGCAGTACTTC.

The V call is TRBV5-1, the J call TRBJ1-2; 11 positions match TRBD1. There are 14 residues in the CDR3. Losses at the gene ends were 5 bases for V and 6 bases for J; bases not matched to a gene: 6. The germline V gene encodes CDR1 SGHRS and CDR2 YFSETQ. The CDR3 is CASSWDRGNDGYTF. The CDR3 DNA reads TGCGCCAGCAGTTGGGACAGGGGGAACGATGGCTACACCTTC.

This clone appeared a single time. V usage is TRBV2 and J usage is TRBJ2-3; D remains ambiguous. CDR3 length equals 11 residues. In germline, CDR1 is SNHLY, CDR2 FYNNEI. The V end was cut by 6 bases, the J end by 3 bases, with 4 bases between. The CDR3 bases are TGTGCCAGCAGGGAGACAGATACGCAGTATTTT. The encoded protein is CASRETDTQYF.

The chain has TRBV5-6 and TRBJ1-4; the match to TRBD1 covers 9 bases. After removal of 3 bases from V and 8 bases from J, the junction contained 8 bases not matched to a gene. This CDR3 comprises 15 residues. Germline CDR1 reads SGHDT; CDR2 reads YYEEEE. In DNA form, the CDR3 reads TGTGCCAGCAGCTCTTACAGGGGGCGACGGGAAAAACTGTTTTTT. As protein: CASSSYRGRREKLFF.

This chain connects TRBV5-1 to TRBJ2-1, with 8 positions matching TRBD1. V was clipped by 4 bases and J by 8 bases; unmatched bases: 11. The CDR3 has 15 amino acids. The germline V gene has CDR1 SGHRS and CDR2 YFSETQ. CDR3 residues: CASSHPDRVDDEQFF. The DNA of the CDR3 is TGCGCCAGCAGCCACCCGGACAGGGTTGACGATGAGCAGTTCTTC.